Listed here are 2 T cell receptor beta chains from one sample, sequenced in a study of CD8 T cells in ankylosing spondylitis. Via MiXCR, TCRdb re-called the 5' RACE reads, giving one row per CDR3 protein. The table has a few hundred thousand distinct CDR3 sequences, roughly 10% seen once. Input material: blood, either unsorted or a sorted T cell fraction (not recorded which). The origin of the receptors is a male donor with ankylosing spondylitis or in good health (not recorded which).

This clonotype was counted ten times or more. The chain has TRBV20-1 and TRBJ2-7, with D possibly called TRBD1 or TRBD2 (5 bases each). This CDR3 spans 16 amino acids. V lost 6 bases, J lost 0 bases, and 21 bases lay in between. Germline V gene lookup returns CDR1 DFQATT and CDR2 SNEGSKA (reference sequence). In nucleotides, the CDR3 is TGCAGTGCCAACGAGAGGGGCAGTTTATCCTCCTACGAGCAGTACTTC. This gives the protein CSANERGSLSSYEQYF.

This clonotype came up many times. V usage is TRBV5-1 and J usage is TRBJ2-7; D is perhaps TRBD1 (6 bases). The CDR3 covers 13 residues. Trimming removed 4 bases at V and 3 bases at J, with 11 bases between. Germline V gene sequence: CDR1 SGHRS, CDR2 YFSETQ. CDR3 nucleotides: TGCGCCAGCAGCAATGGACAGTACTACGAGCAGTACTTC. Its translation: CASSNGQYYEQYF.